This paragraph covers one T cell receptor (beta chain) sequence. No antigen is known for it. Base qualities are not at hand, and no much larger clone is one base apart. The data were taken from a study of shared clonotypes between healthy human individuals (TCRdb year 2020). Turning to the overall study: A couple of women and a few men aged 18 to 49 years were included in the cohort. Per donor, three plates each were used for CD4 naive and CD4 memory, two for CD8 naive, and one for CD8 memory. Libraries were prepared and TCR repertoires were sequenced by different laboratories using diverse techniques, in order to increase sequencing depth and limit assay-specific biases. Leukapheresis yielded between about 0.85 and 10 billion PBMCs per donor. To estimate repertoire size and how much clonotypes are shared between individuals, the study performed deep sequencing of blood TCR repertoires from a few healthy adults. Points the paper makes about the study in general: Because the study included only a small number of donors, the genetic and exposure-history diversity represented was limited. Higher generation probabilities were observed for clonotypes shared by all four sorted-subset donors than for non-shared clonotypes. Sharing across several donors was observed for 4.5% to 6.5% of naive CD4, about 4% of naive CD8, 2% to 2.5% of memory CD4, and roughly 0.4% of memory CD8 clonotypes. Estimated clonotype richness was generally larger for naive than for memory subsets. Sampling was restricted to blood, and TCR repertoires in tissue are likely to differ from TCR repertoires in blood. Based on pairwise subsampling, the degree of clonotype sharing among donors was expected to be affected by sequencing depth. Incomplete sequencing was indicated by rarefaction of sorted-subset datasets, despite the large sequencing depth.

Using the deep immunoSEQ assay, multiplex PCR amplified TCR CDR3 regions from genomic DNA. Extracted genomic DNA from each cell subset was distributed evenly across all wells of several immunoSEQ 96-well plates, and each plate was treated as a replicate. For sorted subsets, each replicate PCR was loaded with about 0.2 ug genomic DNA, equivalent to roughly 30,000 T cell genomes. The purified libraries were quantified using a Qubit 3.0 fluorometer, sized with a Bioanalyzer 2100, and then quantified again using the KAPA Library Quantification kit. Each immunoSEQ 96-well plate was sequenced on its own single-read 150-cycle Illumina NextSeq 550 flow cell. Concerning the study's data processing: Because only junctional sequences without quality scores were contained in the immunoSEQ output, filtering matching that applied to full-length reads could not be performed. To assign V/J genes and CDR3, sequences were annotated using PyIR, a Python wrapper for IgBLAST v1.9, with IMGT germline references. Reads were removed for weak V/J assignments (E-value above 1e-6), missing CDR3, stop codons, out-of-frame junctions, or ambiguous translated residues. V3J clonotypes were defined by identical inferred V gene, J gene, and CDR3 amino acid sequence. The percentage overlap between two repertoires was calculated by dividing the number of shared unique clonotypes by the size of the smaller repertoire. Three approaches were used to assess repertoire richness: RTK rarefaction, the Chao1 estimator, and Recon v2.1 estimates of unobserved clonotypes. OLGA was used to compute generation probabilities for all TCRbeta clonotypes that the gDNA method yielded from a few donors. TCRdb retrieved this table from immuneACCESS and kept in-frame rearrangements only. Not all clones are present; in checked studies, unresolved V genes account for under half, and no reason is known for the remainder. Clone size and the V and J calls come from that table; the DNA yielded D and trimming. The sample table shows around 2,000,000 clones, and about 93% are seen once. More than 1.5% of the sample is taken by the ten largest.

After removal of 7 bases from V and 3 bases from J, the junction retains 7 bases not matched to a gene. The CDR3 holds 13 amino acids from the cysteine to the phenylalanine. The kept DNA is CDR3 alone, 39 bases in frame from the first base. CDR1 SQVTM and CDR2 ANQGSEA were looked up in the germline V gene. CD8 naive samples were obtained by positive selection for CCR7 among CD45RO-negative cells, yielding a CD45RA+CCR7+ population from which TemRA cells were excluded. The donors were healthy, HIV-negative adults with no recently reported acute infections or vaccinations. Every donor was a Caucasian adult residing in Nashville, Tennessee, USA. Blood was collected by leukapheresis, and PBMCs were isolated by Ficoll-Histopaque density gradient centrifugation and then cryopreserved in liquid nitrogen vapor phase. Analytical flow cytometry was used to check the purity and quantity of every magnetically sorted T cell population. From each sorted fraction, genomic DNA was isolated and quantified by UV absorbance on a Nanodrop 2000c.

Sequenced input: naive CD8+ T cells from PBMCs. What the cell subset or site label conveys for this sample: CD45RA+CCR7+. Recombination joined TRBV29-1 with TRBJ2-7; TRBD2 lines up with 9 middle nucleotides. The source is a young man in good health. Some clones in this sample may be carry-over from other donors' samples. The bases are TGCAGCGCCAATAGCGGGAGAGGCTACGAGCAGTACTTC. This yields the protein CSANSGRGYEQYF.